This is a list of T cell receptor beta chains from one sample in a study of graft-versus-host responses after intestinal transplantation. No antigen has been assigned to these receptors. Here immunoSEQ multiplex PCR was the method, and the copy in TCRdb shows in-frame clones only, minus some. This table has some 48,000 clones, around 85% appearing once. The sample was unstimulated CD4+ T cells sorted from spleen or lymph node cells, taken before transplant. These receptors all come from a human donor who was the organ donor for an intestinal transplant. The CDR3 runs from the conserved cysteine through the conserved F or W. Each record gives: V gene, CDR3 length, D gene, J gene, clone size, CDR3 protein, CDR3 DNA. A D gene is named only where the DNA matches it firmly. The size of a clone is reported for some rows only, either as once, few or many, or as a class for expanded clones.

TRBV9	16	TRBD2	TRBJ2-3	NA	CASSVQGLAGTDTQYF	TGTGCCAGCAGCGTTCAGGGACTAGCGGGAACAGATACGCAGTATTTT
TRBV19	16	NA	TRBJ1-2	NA	CASSTSFGGGDYGYTF	TGTGCCAGTAGTACCTCCTTCGGAGGGGGGGACTATGGCTACACCTTC
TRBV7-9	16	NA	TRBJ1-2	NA	CASSLGPERINYGYTF	TGTGCCAGCAGCTTAGGCCCGGAGCGGATAAACTATGGCTACACCTTC
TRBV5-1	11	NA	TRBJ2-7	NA	CASRDTYEQYF	TGCGCCAGCAGGGACACCTACGAGCAGTACTTC
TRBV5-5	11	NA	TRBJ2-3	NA	CASSFRDTQYF	TGTGCCAGCAGCTTTAGGGATACGCAGTATTTT
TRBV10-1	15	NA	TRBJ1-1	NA	CASSSGAASNTEAFF	TGCGCCAGCAGTTCAGGGGCAGCCTCGAACACTGAAGCTTTCTTT
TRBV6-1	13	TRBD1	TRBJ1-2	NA	CASRGQTYYGYTF	TGTGCCAGCAGGGGACAGACTTACTATGGCTACACCTTC
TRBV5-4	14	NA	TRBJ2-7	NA	CASSLVSRSDEQYF	TGTGCCAGCAGCTTGGTTAGCCGGTCCGACGAGCAGTACTTC
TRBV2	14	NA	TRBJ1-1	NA	CASSAARLNTEAFF	TGTGCCAGCAGCGCCGCGCGGTTGAACACTGAAGCTTTCTTT
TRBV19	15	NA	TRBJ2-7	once	CASSIGPGTSYEQYF	TGTGCCAGTAGTATAGGCCCCGGGACCTCCTACGAGCAGTACTTC
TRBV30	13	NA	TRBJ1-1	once	CAWSASRNTEAFF	TGTGCCTGGAGCGCCAGTAGGAACACTGAAGCTTTCTTT
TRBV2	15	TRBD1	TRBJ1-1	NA	CASIYQDRTRTEAFF	TGTGCCAGCATTTATCAGGACAGGACGAGGACTGAAGCTTTCTTT
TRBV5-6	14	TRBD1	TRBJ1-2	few	CASRSQGAYFGYTF	TGTGCCAGCAGGTCACAGGGGGCGTATTTTGGCTACACCTTC
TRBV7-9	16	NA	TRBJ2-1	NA	CASSLRGRRSYNEQFF	TGTGCCAGCAGCTTACGGGGACGCCGATCCTACAATGAGCAGTTCTTC
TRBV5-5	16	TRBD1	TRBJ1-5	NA	CASSLGQGSPNQPQHF	TGTGCCAGCAGCTTGGGACAGGGTTCTCCCAATCAGCCCCAGCATTTT
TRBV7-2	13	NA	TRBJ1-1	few	CASSLTGNTEAFF	TGTGCCAGCAGCTTGACAGGGAACACTGAAGCTTTCTTT
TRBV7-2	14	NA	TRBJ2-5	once	CASSLYREMGTQYF	TGTGCCAGCAGCTTATACAGGGAGATGGGGACCCAGTACTTC
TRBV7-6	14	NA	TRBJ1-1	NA	CASSLGGPDTEAFF	TGTGCCAGCAGCTTAGGGGGACCCGACACTGAAGCTTTCTTT
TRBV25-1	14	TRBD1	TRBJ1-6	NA	CASSGQGDNSPLHF	TGTGCCAGCAGTGGACAGGGGGATAATTCACCCCTCCACTTT
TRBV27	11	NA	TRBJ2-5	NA	CASPQDGTQYF	TGTGCCAGCCCCCAGGACGGGACCCAGTACTTC
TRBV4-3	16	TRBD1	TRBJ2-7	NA	CASSQDQGAGATEQYF	TGCGCCAGCAGCCAAGATCAGGGGGCAGGGGCCACCGAGCAGTACTTC
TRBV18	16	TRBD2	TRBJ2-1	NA	CASSPLAGGLDNEQFF	TGTGCCAGCTCACCTTTAGCGGGGGGGCTGGACAATGAGCAGTTCTTC
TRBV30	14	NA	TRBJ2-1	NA	CAWSVLATYNEQFF	TGTGCCTGGAGTGTCCTAGCGACCTACAATGAGCAGTTCTTC
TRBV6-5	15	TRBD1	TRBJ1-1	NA	CASSSIGTGGAEAFF	TGTGCCAGCAGTTCCATCGGGACAGGGGGAGCTGAAGCTTTCTTT
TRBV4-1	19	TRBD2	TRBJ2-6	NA	CASSQSGLAGGSGANVLTF	TGCGCCAGCAGCCAATCGGGACTAGCGGGGGGCTCTGGGGCCAACGTCCTGACTTTC
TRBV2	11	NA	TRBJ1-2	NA	CAWRPGGGYTF	TGTGCCTGGAGACCCGGAGGCGGCTACACCTTC
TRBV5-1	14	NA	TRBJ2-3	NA	CASSLDPSPDTQYF	TGCGCCAGCAGCTTGGATCCTAGTCCAGATACGCAGTATTTT
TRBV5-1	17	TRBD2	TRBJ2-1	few	CASSLAGGLAGMNEQFF	TGCGCCAGCAGCTTGGCCGGGGGACTAGCGGGGATGAATGAGCAGTTCTTC
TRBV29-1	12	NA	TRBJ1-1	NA	CSVAGGNTEAFF	TGCAGCGTTGCTGGGGGGAACACTGAAGCTTTCTTT
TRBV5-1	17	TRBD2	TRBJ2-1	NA	CASSLVPAGGSYNEQFF	TGCGCCAGCAGCTTGGTCCCAGCGGGGGGCTCCTACAATGAGCAGTTCTTC
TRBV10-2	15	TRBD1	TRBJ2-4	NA	CASSDRGLAKNIQYF	TGCGCCAGCAGTGACAGGGGGCTAGCCAAAAACATTCAGTACTTC
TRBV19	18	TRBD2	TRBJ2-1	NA	CASSIRLTSGRESNEQFF	TGTGCCAGTAGTATTAGGCTGACTAGCGGGAGGGAGAGCAATGAGCAGTTCTTC
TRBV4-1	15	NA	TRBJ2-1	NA	CASSQERVGINEQFF	TGCGCCAGCAGCCAAGAACGGGTTGGTATCAATGAGCAGTTCTTC
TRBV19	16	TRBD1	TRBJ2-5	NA	CASSIVSGRGQETQYF	TGTGCCAGTAGTATAGTATCTGGCAGGGGGCAGGAGACCCAGTACTTC
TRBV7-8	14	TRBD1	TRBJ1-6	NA	CASSPGTDNSPLHF	TGTGCCAGCAGCCCCGGGACAGATAATTCACCCCTCCACTTT